Listed below are T cell receptor beta chains from one sample, sequenced in a study of identical twins. MiXCR, run by TCRdb on the 5' RACE reads, gives a single entry per CDR3 protein. The data contain 600,000 to 850,000 distinct CDR3 sequences, 18% of them singletons. These data also featured in a second study, about T cells expressing NK-cell markers.

Sequenced input: PBMCs. These receptor sequences come from a woman aged 18-35 years in good health. CDR3s include the opening cysteine and the closing phenylalanine or tryptophan. The D gene is left open where the match is weak. Only part of the rows carry a size: once, few, many, or a class if the clone is expanded.

D gene,J gene,clone size,V gene,CDR3 protein,CDR3 DNA
.,TRBJ2-1,few,TRBV2,CASRLGLSEQFF,TGTGCCAGCCGATTGGGGCTCAGTGAGCAGTTCTTC
.,TRBJ2-7,.,TRBV29-1,CSGSGGGLAGNEQYF,TGCAGCGGGAGCGGAGGGGGCCTAGCGGGTAACGAGCAGTACTTC
.,TRBJ2-1,.,TRBV11-2,CASYWVGEQFF,TGTGCCAGCTACTGGGTTGGGGAGCAGTTCTTC
.,TRBJ2-2,once,TRBV5-6,CASSFRDINTGELFF,TGTGCCAGCAGCTTCCGGGACATAAACACCGGGGAGCTGTTTTTT
.,TRBJ1-1,.,TRBV7-2,CASQDNTEAFF,TGTGCCAGCCAGGATAACACTGAAGCTTTCTTT
.,TRBJ2-7,.,TRBV10-3,CAISESRVLGEQYF,TGTGCCATCAGTGAGTCGAGGGTCCTAGGCGAGCAGTACTTC
.,TRBJ2-1,few,TRBV6-1,CASSPAGSWDEQFF,TGTGCCAGCAGTCCTGCAGGGTCTTGGGATGAGCAGTTCTTC
.,TRBJ2-1,few,TRBV20-1,CSASGSSSYNEQFF,TGCAGTGCTAGTGGTAGTTCATCCTACAATGAGCAGTTCTTC
.,TRBJ2-7,few,TRBV11-2,CASSQGSETGEQYF,TGTGCCAGCAGCCAGGGATCCGAAACGGGCGAGCAGTACTTC
.,TRBJ1-3,.,TRBV12-3/TRBV12-4,CASSSKSGNTIYF,TGTGCCAGCAGTTCGAAATCTGGAAACACCATATATTTT
.,TRBJ2-7,.,TRBV5-5,CASSLGAGEAYEQYF,TGTGCCAGCAGCTTGGGGGCAGGGGAGGCCTACGAGCAGTACTTC
.,TRBJ1-1,few,TRBV27,CASQGIYTEAFF,TGTGCCAGCCAGGGCATCTACACTGAAGCTTTCTTT
.,TRBJ1-5,.,TRBV2,CASSDSSGGQPQHF,TGTGCCAGCAGTGACTCATCGGGCGGTCAGCCCCAGCATTTT
.,TRBJ2-5,.,TRBV7-9,CASSLAGNRWETQYF,TGTGCCAGCAGCTTAGCCGGGAACAGGTGGGAGACCCAGTACTTC
TRBD2,TRBJ2-3,.,TRBV29-1,CSVDPGLAGGSTDTQYF,TGCAGCGTCGATCCGGGACTAGCGGGGGGAAGCACAGATACGCAGTATTTT
TRBD2,TRBJ2-1,few,TRBV6-2/TRBV6-3,CASSVSGRGYNEQFF,TGTGCCAGCAGTGTCAGCGGGAGGGGTTACAATGAGCAGTTCTTC
.,TRBJ2-2,few,TRBV20-1,CSALSGELFF,TGCAGTGCTCTGAGCGGGGAGCTGTTTTTT
.,TRBJ2-3,many,TRBV5-1,CASSLEVDTQYF,TGTGCCAGCAGCTTGGAAGTAGATACGCAGTATTTT
TRBD2,TRBJ2-1,few,TRBV24-1,CATSDRSGVTYNEQFF,TGTGCCACCAGTGACAGGAGCGGGGTTACCTACAATGAGCAGTTCTTC
.,TRBJ2-6,.,TRBV9,CASSGEYTGANVLTF,TGTGCCAGTTCAGGGGAATATACTGGGGCCAACGTCCTGACTTTC
.,TRBJ2-3,.,TRBV20-1,CSVGSPRASADTQYF,TGCAGTGTCGGCAGCCCGCGGGCCTCGGCGGATACGCAGTATTTT
.,TRBJ1-1,.,TRBV18,CASSFVRETEAFF,TGTGCCAGCTCATTTGTTCGAGAGACTGAAGCTTTCTTT
.,TRBJ1-1,once,TRBV15,CATSSVRAPREAFF,TGTGCCACCAGCAGCGTCCGGGCTCCCCGAGAGGCTTTCTTT
.,TRBJ2-7,.,TRBV29-1,CSVEVNYEQYF,TGCAGCGTTGAGGTTAACTACGAGCAGTACTTC
.,TRBJ1-2,few,TRBV6-5,CASSYSIWQGQDYGYTF,TGTGCCAGCAGTTACTCGATCTGGCAGGGGCAAGACTATGGCTACACCTTC
TRBD2,TRBJ2-7,.,TRBV18,CASSPGAGEIYEQYF,TGTGCCAGCTCACCGGGAGCGGGGGAAATCTACGAGCAGTACTTC
TRBD1,TRBJ2-7,few,TRBV20-1,CSAEGQRTYEQYF,TGCAGTGCTGAGGGACAGAGAACCTACGAGCAGTACTTC
.,TRBJ1-3,.,TRBV10-3,CAISTGQLGNTIYF,TGTGCCATCAGCACTGGACAGTTAGGAAACACCATATATTTT
TRBD2,TRBJ2-1,few,TRBV19,CASSIPFTSGKGIEQFF,TGTGCCAGTAGTATCCCGTTTACTAGCGGAAAAGGGATTGAGCAGTTCTTC
TRBD1,TRBJ1-5,few,TRBV9,CASSGGTGQPDQPQHF,TGTGCCAGCAGCGGGGGGACAGGACAACCCGATCAGCCCCAGCATTTT
TRBD1,TRBJ2-2,.,TRBV10-3,CASRQGEDTGELFF,TGTGCCTCCCGACAGGGGGAGGACACCGGGGAGCTGTTTTTT
.,TRBJ2-1,.,TRBV21-1,CARTKPGNEQFF,TGTGCCAGAACCAAACCGGGGAATGAGCAGTTCTTC
TRBD2,TRBJ2-7,.,TRBV9,CASSVGSGINYEQYF,TGTGCCAGCAGCGTAGGTAGCGGGATCAATTACGAGCAGTACTTC
.,TRBJ1-1,.,TRBV3-1,CASSRGGINTEAFF,TGTGCCAGCAGCCGGGGGGGGATTAACACTGAAGCTTTCTTT
.,TRBJ2-1,.,TRBV20-1,CSADDRNYNEQFF,TGCAGTGCCGACGACAGAAACTACAATGAGCAGTTCTTC
.,TRBJ2-7,.,TRBV14,CASSRGRAHEQYF,TGTGCCAGCAGCCGGGGCAGGGCCCACGAGCAGTACTTC
TRBD2,TRBJ2-3,few,TRBV20-1,CSALTSGGLRDTQYF,TGCAGTGCGTTGACTAGCGGGGGGCTCCGAGATACGCAGTATTTT
.,TRBJ2-3,.,TRBV24-1,CATSDGITDTQYF,TGTGCCACCAGTGATGGGATAACAGATACGCAGTATTTT
TRBD1,TRBJ2-2,.,TRBV12-3/TRBV12-4,CASSRNRGTITGELFF,TGTGCCAGCAGTCGGAACAGGGGAACAATTACCGGGGAGCTGTTTTTT
.,TRBJ2-7,few,TRBV6-1,CASSLGFQQTYEQYF,TGTGCCAGCAGCCTGGGATTTCAACAGACCTACGAGCAGTACTTC
TRBD2,TRBJ2-7,.,TRBV7-2,CASSDPSGRYEQYF,TGTGCCAGCAGCGACCCTAGCGGGAGGTACGAGCAGTACTTC
TRBD1,TRBJ2-7,few,TRBV27,CASSYRGGSHEQYF,TGTGCCAGCAGTTACAGGGGTGGTAGCCACGAGCAGTACTTC
.,TRBJ1-5,.,TRBV24-1,CATQSLDKQPQHF,TGTGCCACTCAGTCCCTCGACAAGCAGCCCCAGCATTTT
.,TRBJ2-1,few,TRBV11-2,CASSRRGLGDNEQFF,TGTGCCAGCAGCAGGCGGGGCCTAGGGGACAATGAGCAGTTCTTC
TRBD1,TRBJ2-7,.,TRBV18,CASSPPGQGIHEQYF,TGTGCCAGCTCACCCCCGGGACAGGGTATCCACGAGCAGTACTTC
TRBD2,TRBJ2-1,few,TRBV18,CASSPQRTRDEQFF,TGTGCCAGCTCACCACAACGGACTAGGGATGAGCAGTTCTTC
.,TRBJ2-1,few,TRBV4-3,CASSLRGTEQFF,TGCGCCAGCAGCCTCAGAGGAACCGAGCAGTTCTTC
.,TRBJ2-2,.,TRBV7-8,CASSLLQGGYPGELFF,TGTGCCAGCAGCTTACTGCAGGGGGGCTACCCCGGGGAGCTGTTTTTT
.,TRBJ2-1,few,TRBV5-1,CASSSGAGDEQFF,TGCGCCAGCAGCAGCGGAGCCGGAGATGAGCAGTTCTTC
TRBD2,TRBJ2-5,.,TRBV6-5,CASSSATGTSQETQYF,TGTGCCAGCAGTTCCGCCACGGGGACTAGTCAAGAGACCCAGTACTTC
TRBD1,TRBJ1-6,.,TRBV20-1,CSARATTGGYDSPLLF,TGCAGTGCTAGAGCTACGACAGGGGGGTATGATTCACCCCTCCTCTTT
TRBD2,TRBJ2-2,once,TRBV10-3,CAISESTGGGWDTGELFF,TGTGCCATCAGTGAGTCGACGGGAGGCGGCTGGGACACCGGGGAGCTGTTTTTT
.,TRBJ1-1,many,TRBV7-2,CASSLRRTNTEAFF,TGTGCCAGCAGCTTACGGCGGACGAACACTGAAGCTTTCTTT
.,TRBJ2-3,.,TRBV9,CASSLTLRLDTQYF,TGTGCCAGCAGCCTTACCCTGAGGCTTGATACGCAGTATTTT